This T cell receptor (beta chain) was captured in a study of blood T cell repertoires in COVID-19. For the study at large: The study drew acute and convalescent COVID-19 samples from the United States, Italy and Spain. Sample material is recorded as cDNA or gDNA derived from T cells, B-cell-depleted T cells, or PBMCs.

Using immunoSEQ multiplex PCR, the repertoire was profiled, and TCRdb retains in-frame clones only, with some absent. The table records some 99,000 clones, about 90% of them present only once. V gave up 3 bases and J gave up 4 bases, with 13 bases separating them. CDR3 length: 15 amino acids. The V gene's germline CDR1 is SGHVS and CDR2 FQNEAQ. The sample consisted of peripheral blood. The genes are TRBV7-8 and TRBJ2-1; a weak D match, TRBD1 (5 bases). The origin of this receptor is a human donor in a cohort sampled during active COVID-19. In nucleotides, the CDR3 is TGTGCCAGCAGCTTGATGGGGCTAACGTACAATGAGCAGTTCTTC. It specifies CASSLMGLTYNEQFF. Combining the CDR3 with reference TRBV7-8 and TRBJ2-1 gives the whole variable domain GAGVSQSPRYKVAKRGQDVALRCDPISGHVSLFWYQQALGQGPEFLTYFQNEAQLDKSGLPSDRFFAERPEGSVSTLKIQRTQQEDSAVYLCASSLMGLTYNEQFFGPGTRLTVL.